The clone carrying this T cell receptor beta chain showed up many times. One entry per CDR3 protein results from TCRdb running MiXCR on the RT-PCR reads. The sample yields roughly 710,000 distinct CDR3 sequences, 14% seen once. The sample is drawn from a study of response to subunit inactivated influenza vaccine. V lost 7 bases to trimming and J lost 5 bases, with 16 bases between them. The CDR3 spans 14 residues. The receptor comes from a man in his fifties or sixties who received an inactivated influenza vaccine. The sequenced sample was PBMCs from blood, obtained around 15 days before vaccination. The chain is built from TRBV12-3 or TRBV12-4 and TRBJ2-3, with D perhaps matching TRBD2 (7 bases). CDR3 nucleotides: TGTGCCAGCACCGCCTGGGGGGGCGTAGATACGCAGTATTTT. Amino acid sequence: CASTAWGGVDTQYF.